One and the same sample provided the 32 T cell receptor beta chains below, sequenced in a study of cytomegalovirus exposure and HLA in healthy donors. PCR employed 60 Vbeta and 13 Jbeta primers. Profiled with immunoSEQ multiplex PCR; TCRdb holds only in-frame clones, not every one. This table has 85,000 to 100,000 clones, roughly 71% appearing once. Sequencing was done on a sample of PBMCs. Receptors were obtained from a man aged 45-65 years in good health and CMV-seronegative.

This clone was detected only once. The same CDR3 arises from other DNA sequences in this sample as well. CDR3 sequence reads: CASSLGTANYGYTF. CDR3 nucleotide sequence: TGCGCCAGCAGCTTGGGGACAGCTAACTATGGCTACACCTTC. V usage is TRBV5-1 and J usage is TRBJ1-2, with D possibly TRBD1 on 6 matching bases. Trimming pared 0 bases from V and 0 bases from J, leaving 6 bases between. There are 14 residues in the CDR3. Per germline, CDR1 SGHRS and CDR2 YFSETQ.

For this clone: Other nucleotide sequences in the sample specify the same CDR3. The chain joins TRBV29-1 to TRBJ2-7; 8 nucleotides align to TRBD1. CDR1 is SQVTM and CDR2 is ANQGSEA in the germline V gene. Unmatched junction bases numbered 0, after V lost 1 base and J lost 4 bases. This CDR3 is built from 12 residues. The CDR3 sequence is CSVEGQGYEQYF. The DNA of the CDR3 is TGCAGCGTTGAAGGACAGGGGTACGAGCAGTACTTC.

The chain is built from TRBV5-1 and TRBJ2-3; no reliable D call. Germline V gives CDR1 SGHRS, CDR2 YFSETQ. The CDR3 is 15 amino acids. V gave up 6 bases and J gave up 2 bases, with 16 bases separating them. CDR3 DNA: TGCGCCAGCACCCCCCCGCCGGGTGACACAGATACGCAGTATTTT. This translates into CASTPPPGDTDTQYF.

The chain joins TRBV7-9 to TRBJ1-3; weak D call: TRBD1 (6 bases). V lost 5 bases, J lost 6 bases, and 11 bases lay in between. The CDR3 is 13 amino acids. Germline CDR1 SEHNR, CDR2 FQNEAQ (reference sequence). In DNA, the CDR3 is TGTGCCAGCAGCCTCCGGGACACAAACACCATATATTTT. Protein sequence: CASSLRDTNTIYF.

The J gene is TRBJ2-3, the V gene TRBV6-6; tentative D call: TRBD1 (6 bases). Trimming removed 2 bases from V and 1 base from J, with 10 bases in between. CDR3 length: 15 residues. CDR1 and CDR2 from the germline V gene are MNHNY and SVGAGI (reference sequence). The CDR3 DNA reads as TGTGCCAGCAGTTACAGGGGGATAGGCACAGATACGCAGTATTTT. Its translation is CASSYRGIGTDTQYF.

V usage is TRBV9 and J usage is TRBJ2-2; D possibly corresponds to TRBD1 (6 bases). The germline V and J ends were trimmed by 3 bases and 6 bases, with 12 bases remaining between them. This CDR3 is built from 14 residues. Germline CDR1 is SGDLS and CDR2 is YYNGEE. In nucleotides, the CDR3 is TGTGCCAGCAGCGCACAGGGAATCGCCGGGGAGCTGTTTTTT. Its protein is CASSAQGIAGELFF.

The rearrangement links TRBV4-3 to TRBJ2-1; D not resolved. The CDR3 contains 17 residues. The V and J ends lost 0 bases and 1 base respectively, with 13 bases between them. In germline, CDR1 is LGHNA, CDR2 YSLEER. CDR3 in amino acids: CASSQDFLTTSYNEQFF. Here the CDR3 DNA reads TGCGCCAGCAGCCAAGATTTCTTAACCACTTCCTACAATGAGCAGTTCTTC.

CDR3 loop: CASSEGAGSDYEQYV. The CDR3 region has the DNA TGTGCCAGCAGTGAAGGAGCGGGGTCCGACTACGAGCAGTACGTC. The chain couples TRBV6-1 to TRBJ2-7, with 7 bases fitting TRBD2. Germline V gives CDR1 MNHNS, CDR2 SASEGT. V shed 1 base and J 3 bases; nucleotides not matched to a gene: 6. This CDR3 region has 15 residues.

This chain connects TRBV4-3 to TRBJ2-7, with D possibly TRBD2 on 7 matching bases. Germline V gene data show CDR1 as LGHNA and CDR2 as YSLEER. V was clipped by 0 bases and J by 1 base, with 16 bases between them. This CDR3 is 17 amino acids long. CDR3 in amino acids: CASSQDFAGDTSYEQYV. CDR3 DNA sequence: TGCGCCAGCAGCCAAGATTTCGCGGGGGACACATCCTACGAGCAGTACGTC.

V and J are TRBV2 and TRBJ2-2; tentatively, D is TRBD2 (5 bases). V was cut by 1 base and J by 2 bases, with 8 bases left in between. The CDR3 consists of 15 residues. The germline V gene has CDR1 SNHLY and CDR2 FYNNEI. CDR3 coding DNA: TGTGCCAGCAGTGAAGTGACTACAAACACCGGGGAGCTGTTTTTT. It specifies CASSEVTTNTGELFF.

Only a few counts were recorded for this clone. V gene TRBV2 combines with J gene TRBJ1-2; no reliable D call. V lost 2 bases to trimming and J lost 0 bases, with 16 bases between them. This CDR3 region has 17 residues. Germline V gives CDR1 SNHLY, CDR2 FYNNEI. CDR3 protein: CASSESSGSISNYGYTF. Here the CDR3 DNA reads TGTGCCAGCAGTGAATCCTCAGGCTCGATCTCTAACTATGGCTACACCTTC.

V and J are TRBV7-9 and TRBJ2-5, with 8 bases that match TRBD2. This CDR3 spans 15 amino acids. V lost 4 bases to trimming and J lost 5 bases; unmatched junction nucleotides: 9. Per the germline V gene, CDR1 is SEHNR and CDR2 is FQNEAQ (reference sequence). The CDR3 region is CASSYFSGTGETQYF. The CDR3, as DNA: TGTGCCAGCAGCTATTTTAGCGGGACGGGGGAGACCCAGTACTTC.

For the CDR3, the DNA is TGTGCCAGCAGCTTAGTTAACACGAACTACGAGCAGTACTTC. This translates into CASSLVNTNYEQYF. This chain connects TRBV7-2 to TRBJ2-7; D not certain. Trimming pared 1 base from V and 3 bases from J, leaving 10 bases between. Germline-derived CDR1 and CDR2 are SGHTA and FQGNSA. This CDR3 has 14 residues.

The chain joins TRBV28 to TRBJ2-5; 12 bases agree with TRBD2. CDR3 length equals 18 residues. Germline CDR1 reads MDHEN; CDR2 reads SYDVKM. Unmatched junction bases numbered 17, after V lost 5 bases and J lost 7 bases. CDR3 nucleotides: TGTGCCAGCAGTAGGACTAGCGGGGCGGCCAGTCTGACCGCGACCCAGTACTTC. Its translation is CASSRTSGAASLTATQYF.

The chain uses TRBV7-9 and TRBJ1-4; 8 nucleotides line up with TRBD1. Trimming cost V 5 bases and J 3 bases; bases outside gene matches: 5. The CDR3 extends over 15 amino acids. Germline CDR1 reads SEHNR; CDR2 reads FQNEAQ (reference sequence). This CDR3 reads CASSDRGLSNEKLFF. In nucleotides, the CDR3 is TGTGCCAGCAGCGACAGGGGTTTGTCTAATGAAAAACTGTTTTTT. Full variable domain (rest looked up from reference TRBV7-9 and TRBJ1-4): DTGVSQNPRHKITKRGQNVTFRCDPISEHNRLYWYRQTLGQGPEFLTYFQNEAQLEKSRLLSDRFSAERPKGSFSTLEIQRTEQGDSAMYLCASSDRGLSNEKLFFGSGTQLSVL.

CDR3 sequence: CASSLGRNQPQHF. The DNA for the CDR3 is TGTGCCAGCAGCTTGGGCCGGAATCAGCCCCAGCATTTT. The rearrangement links TRBV5-6 to TRBJ1-5; D is undetermined. In germline, CDR1 is SGHDT, CDR2 YYEEEE. The germline V and J ends were trimmed by 0 bases and 4 bases, with 5 bases remaining between them. The CDR3 spans 13 residues.

In this sample, this clone turned up once. The chain couples TRBV6-5 to TRBJ2-3; D gene unclear. CDR1 and CDR2 (germline): MNHEY, SVGAGI. The CDR3 is 15 amino acids. V was cut by 9 bases and J by 0 bases, with 16 bases left in between. CDR3 bases: TGTGCCAGACGACCCTTTACCGGGAGCACAGATACGCAGTATTTT. This gives the protein CARRPFTGSTDTQYF.

As to this clone: Other DNA sequences in this specimen translate into the identical CDR3. The rearrangement joins TRBV7-2 to TRBJ1-5; possibly TRBD1 for D (5 bases). Germline-derived CDR1 and CDR2 are SGHTA and FQGNSA. This CDR3 contains 13 residues. V lost 4 bases, J lost 4 bases, and 8 bases lay in between. The CDR3 region has the DNA TGTGCCAGCAGCTCCCAGGGAAATCAGCCCCAGCATTTT. Protein: CASSSQGNQPQHF.

The chain employs TRBV5-1 and TRBJ1-5; TRBD1 agrees at 7 bases. Germline-derived CDR1 and CDR2 are SGHRS and YFSETQ. This CDR3 has 13 amino acids. The ends lost 3 bases at V and 5 bases at J; junction bases unmatched: 2. The CDR3 DNA is TGCGCCAGCAGCTCGCAGGGGGATCAGCCCCAGCATTTT. It specifies CASSSQGDQPQHF.

This clone has only a few counts. The chain links TRBV11-3 to TRBJ2-3, with a possible D match to TRBD1 (6 bases). Trimming took 0 bases from V and 6 from J, leaving 10 bases between them. CDR1 is SGHNT, CDR2 YENEEA, per germline. The CDR3 length is 14 residues. CDR3 DNA sequence: TGTGCCAGCAGCTTAGAAGGGGGTGGGGATACGCAGTATTTT. Its translation is CASSLEGGGDTQYF. The full variable domain, its missing parts supplied by reference TRBV11-3 and TRBJ2-3, is EAGVVQSPRYKIIEKKQPVAFWCNPISGHNTLYWYLQNLGQGPELLIRYENEEAVDDSQLPKDRFSAERLKGVDSTLKIQPAELGDSAVYLCASSLEGGGDTQYFGPGTRLTVL.

The chain links TRBV18 to TRBJ2-7, with 11 bases matching TRBD1. The V segment lost 3 bases and the J segment 7 bases; nucleotides outside the gene matches: 8. Germline assignment: CDR1 KGHSH and CDR2 LQKENI. The CDR3 extends over 15 amino acids. The CDR3 protein is CASSPAGTGGVEQYF. CDR3 coding DNA: TGTGCCAGCTCACCTGCCGGGACAGGGGGGGTGGAGCAGTACTTC.

This rearrangement joins TRBV19 to TRBJ2-4; TRBD1 is a possible D gene (6 bases). Trimming pared 7 bases from V and 16 bases from J, leaving 23 bases between. Germline CDR1 reads LNHDA; CDR2 reads SQIVND (reference sequence). CDR3 length: 13 amino acids. The CDR3 sequence: CASTLTPGTRVYF. In nucleotides, the CDR3 is TGTGCCAGTACACTGACCCCCGGGACAAGAGTCTACTTC.

This clone has more than one count but fewer than ten. V usage is TRBV4-3 and J usage is TRBJ1-5; no firm D call. The germline V and J ends were trimmed by 6 bases and 0 bases, with 9 bases remaining between them. Germline loops: CDR1 LGHNA, CDR2 YSLEER. CDR3 length: 14 residues. The CDR3 reads CASSLKYSNQPQHF. CDR3 in DNA: TGCGCCAGCAGTCTTAAATATAGCAATCAGCCCCAGCATTTT.

The genes are TRBV11-3 and TRBJ1-2, with D perhaps TRBD1 (5 bases). V shed 4 bases and J shed 4 bases, with 13 bases lying between them. This CDR3 has 14 amino acids. Germline lookup yields CDR1 SGHNT and CDR2 YENEEA. CDR3 residues: CASSSPGGSYGYTF. The CDR3 bases are TGTGCCAGCAGCTCCCCTGGGGGGTCCTATGGCTACACCTTC.

This rearrangement joins TRBV7-9 to TRBJ2-5; 12 nucleotides match TRBD2. Trimming removed 0 bases from V and 5 bases from J; junction bases left unmatched: 4. The CDR3 contains 16 residues. Germline V gene sequence: CDR1 SEHNR, CDR2 FQNEAQ (reference sequence). Here the CDR3 reads CASSLALAGGEETQYF. The CDR3 DNA sequence: TGTGCCAGCAGCTTAGCCCTAGCGGGAGGGGAGGAGACCCAGTACTTC.

The V call is TRBV5-3, the J call TRBJ1-2; 8 bases agree with TRBD1. TRBV5-3 is labeled an ORF, and its function is uncertain. This CDR3 spans 15 amino acids. Germline trimming cut 4 bases from V and 3 bases from J; bases unmatched to any gene: 8. This chain's CDR3 is CARSPTGAVDYGYTF. In DNA form, the CDR3 reads TGTGCCAGAAGCCCGACAGGGGCCGTGGACTATGGCTACACCTTC.

This clone was observed once. The chain employs TRBV5-4 and TRBJ2-7, with D uncertain. Germline loops: CDR1 SGHNT, CDR2 YYREEE (reference sequence). Between the trimmed V and J ends, which lost 5 bases and 6 bases, there was a span of 12 bases. The CDR3 loop spans 12 amino acids. CDR3 amino acids: CASSSDFSEQYF. The CDR3 DNA is TGTGCCAGCAGTTCCGACTTTAGCGAGCAGTACTTC.

The genes are TRBV2 and TRBJ1-2; 7 nucleotides match TRBD1. The CDR3 runs 15 residues. Germline V gene sequence: CDR1 SNHLY, CDR2 FYNNEI. J lost 4 bases, V lost 7 bases, and 12 bases had no gene match. CDR3 in amino acids: CASTARDRIVYGYTF. CDR3 DNA: TGTGCCAGCACCGCCAGGGACAGAATAGTCTATGGCTACACCTTC. Together with reference TRBV2 and TRBJ1-2, the CDR3 gives the full variable domain: EPEVTQTPSHQVTQMGQEVILRCVPISNHLYFYWYRQILGQKVEFLVSFYNNEISEKSEIFDDQFSVERPDGSNFTLKIRSTKLEDSAMYFCASTARDRIVYGYTFGSGTRLTVV.

This clone was seen just once. The J gene is TRBJ1-6, the V gene TRBV6-5; D uncertain. The CDR3 has 14 amino acids. Germline V gene data show CDR1 as MNHEY and CDR2 as SVGAGI. V lost 7 bases and J 10 bases, leaving 17 bases between the germline ends. CDR3 in DNA: TGTGCCAGCAACAGACCAGGCGTAGGCTCACCCCTCCACTTT. Amino acids: CASNRPGVGSPLHF.

V usage is TRBV23-1 and J usage is TRBJ2-7, with 12 bases lining up with TRBD1. TRBV23-1 is labeled an ORF, and its function is uncertain. This CDR3 has 19 amino acids. V was clipped by 7 bases and J by 4 bases; unmatched bases: 20. The CDR3 coding sequence is TGCGCCAGCATCCCCGGTGGGACAGGGGGCCAACGGCAAGAATACGAGCAGTACGTC. Amino acids: CASIPGGTGGQRQEYEQYV.

The chain links TRBV5-4 to TRBJ2-5, with 9 bases identical to TRBD1. The ends lost 3 bases at V and 5 bases at J; junction bases unmatched: 8. Per germline, CDR1 SGHNT and CDR2 YYREEE (reference sequence). CDR3 size: 15 residues. The CDR3 sequence is CASSWPGQGMETQYF. The CDR3 DNA follows: TGTGCCAGCAGCTGGCCGGGACAGGGTATGGAGACCCAGTACTTC.

The J gene is TRBJ1-4, the V gene TRBV9; 11 bases fit TRBD1. V shed 4 bases, J shed 3 bases, and the junction held 14 bases outside the gene matches. Germline loops: CDR1 SGDLS, CDR2 YYNGEE. This CDR3 region has 19 residues. The CDR3 sequence: CASSSMGTGGFLANEKLFF. CDR3 nucleotide sequence: TGTGCCAGCAGCTCTATGGGGACAGGGGGTTTCCTTGCTAATGAAAAACTGTTTTTT.